Following are 24 T cell receptor beta chains from one sample sequenced in a study of shared clonotypes between healthy human individuals. Generated by immunoSEQ multiplex PCR, the TCRdb table keeps only in-frame clones and is missing some. Of hundreds of thousands of clones listed, about 91% are singletons. Naive CD8 cells comprised CD45RO-negative, CCR7-positively selected cells, excluding terminally differentiated effector memory CD45RA+ cells. Sequencing was performed on naive CD8+ T cells sorted from blood. All receptors derive from a man aged 30-40 years in good health.

The chain recombines TRBV28 with TRBJ2-3; 7 nucleotides match TRBD1. The CDR3 has 13 residues. V shed 4 bases and J 10 bases; nucleotides not matched to a gene: 8. Germline CDR1 reads MDHEN; CDR2 reads SYDVKM. CDR3 protein: CASSSSRQGAQYF. The CDR3 DNA is TGTGCCAGCAGTTCCAGTCGGCAGGGGGCGCAGTATTTT.

CDR3 bases: TGTGCCAGTAAAGCGGGAGAGGGAGATACGCAGTATTTT. This translates into CASKAGEGDTQYF. V usage is TRBV19 and J usage is TRBJ2-3; 8 nucleotides match TRBD2. There are 13 residues in the CDR3. Losses at the gene ends were 7 bases for V and 5 bases for J; bases not matched to a gene: 5. Germline V gives CDR1 LNHDA, CDR2 SQIVND (reference sequence).

The rearrangement joins TRBV28 to TRBJ2-3; D is unresolved. The V and J ends lost 5 bases and 6 bases respectively, with 15 bases between them. Germline CDR1 is MDHEN and CDR2 is SYDVKM. The CDR3 loop spans 14 amino acids. This CDR3 is CASSKDSMGDTQYF. DNA of the CDR3: TGTGCCAGCAGTAAGGATTCGATGGGTGATACGCAGTATTTT.

The chain joins TRBV7-9 to TRBJ1-1; unclear D gene. This CDR3 has 15 amino acids. Deletions cut 5 bases from V and 7 bases from J, with 20 bases between. Germline CDR1 SEHNR, CDR2 FQNEAQ (reference sequence). Here the CDR3 DNA reads TGTGCCAGCAGCCCCGCCTCGGACGGTAATATTGAAGCTTTCTTT. It translates to CASSPASDGNIEAFF. Full variable domain (rest looked up from reference TRBV7-9 and TRBJ1-1): DTGVSQNPRHKITKRGQNVTFRCDPISEHNRLYWYRQTLGQGPEFLTYFQNEAQLEKSRLLSDRFSAERPKGSFSTLEIQRTEQGDSAMYLCASSPASDGNIEAFFGQGTRLTVV.

The J gene is TRBJ2-7, the V gene TRBV19, with 7 bases that match TRBD1. The CDR3 loop spans 14 amino acids. The V segment lost 5 bases and the J segment 2 bases; nucleotides outside the gene matches: 6. CDR1 and CDR2 (germline): LNHDA, SQIVND (reference sequence). The CDR3 loop reads CASSPGTAAYEQYF. The CDR3 region has the DNA TGTGCCAGTAGTCCTGGGACAGCAGCCTACGAGCAGTACTTC.

This rearrangement joins TRBV7-9 to TRBJ2-7; TRBD1 aligns across 7 bases. Per the germline V gene, CDR1 is SEHNR and CDR2 is FQNEAQ (reference sequence). J lost 3 bases, V lost 5 bases, and 10 bases had no gene match. The length of the CDR3 is 15 residues. The CDR3 is CASSGTVDLGYEQYF. The CDR3 bases are TGTGCCAGCAGCGGGACAGTCGATTTGGGCTACGAGCAGTACTTC. Combining the CDR3 with reference TRBV7-9 and TRBJ2-7 gives the whole variable domain DTGVSQNPRHKITKRGQNVTFRCDPISEHNRLYWYRQTLGQGPEFLTYFQNEAQLEKSRLLSDRFSAERPKGSFSTLEIQRTEQGDSAMYLCASSGTVDLGYEQYFGPGTRLTVT.

This chain uses TRBV7-9 with TRBJ2-4; 8 bases fit TRBD1. After removal of 4 bases from V and 0 bases from J, the junction contained 14 bases not matched to a gene. The CDR3 covers 19 residues. In germline, CDR1 is SEHNR, CDR2 FQNEAQ (reference sequence). CDR3 coding DNA: TGTGCCAGCAGCTCCGAATCCTTGACAGGGGCAGTAGCCAAAAACATTCAGTACTTC. Its translation: CASSSESLTGAVAKNIQYF.

The chain links TRBV5-5 to TRBJ2-5; the D is unclear. The J call may be faulty, since TRBJ2-7 better matches the DNA end. The length of the CDR3 is 15 residues. CDR1 and CDR2 from the germline V gene are SGHKS and YYEKEE (reference sequence). CDR3 amino acids: CASSSALDGFYEQYF. The CDR3 region has the DNA TGTGCCAGCAGCTCCGCCCTGGACGGATTCTACGAGCAGTACTTC.

The CDR3 spells CASSLFAQGATEAFF. Here the CDR3 DNA reads TGTGCCAGCAGCTTATTTGCACAGGGGGCCACTGAAGCTTTCTTT. The rearrangement links TRBV7-2 to TRBJ1-1, with TRBD1 identical over 9 bases. CDR1 and CDR2 (germline): SGHTA, FQGNSA. The CDR3 spans 15 residues. Trimming cost V 2 bases and J 4 bases; bases outside gene matches: 5.

CDR3 in amino acids: CASSQGRVTGGLGYGYTF. The CDR3, as DNA: TGCGCCAGCAGCCAAGGTCGTGTGACAGGTGGCTTAGGCTATGGCTACACCTTC. This chain links TRBV4-3 with TRBJ1-2, with D perhaps matching TRBD1 (6 bases). V lost 1 base and J lost 4, with 22 bases in between. From germline, CDR1 is LGHNA and CDR2 YSLEER. This CDR3 spans 18 amino acids.

Comments on this clone: This CDR3 is also generated by other DNA sequences in the sample. This chain connects TRBV9 to TRBJ1-2; no clear D. CDR1 is SGDLS, CDR2 YYNGEE, per germline. The V end lost 3 bases, the J end lost 4 bases, and 7 bases lay between the germline ends. This CDR3 comprises 12 residues. The CDR3 is CASSAGIYGYTF. As DNA, the CDR3 is TGTGCCAGCAGCGCAGGAATCTATGGCTACACCTTC.

The chain carries TRBV27 and TRBJ2-7, with 7 nucleotides matching TRBD2. V trimming: 6 bases; J trimming: 3 bases; junction bases outside the gene matches: 11. CDR3 length: 15 amino acids. In germline, CDR1 is MNHEY, CDR2 SMNVEV (reference sequence). CDR3: CASRSTGTTNYEQYF. The CDR3 DNA sequence: TGTGCCAGCAGATCTACCGGGACTACTAACTACGAGCAGTACTTC.

This clone has more than one count but fewer than ten. The rearrangement uses TRBV7-3 and TRBJ2-7; D possibly uses TRBD1 or TRBD2 (5 bases each). Germline CDR1 is SGHTA and CDR2 is FQGTGA. Trimming took off 4 bases at V and 6 bases at J, with 16 bases between the two ends. The CDR3 covers 14 residues. The CDR3, as DNA: TGTGCCAGCAGCTCCGGACCGGGGACGGGCGAGCAGTACTTC. Translation: CASSSGPGTGEQYF.

V is TRBV28 and J is TRBJ2-2, with D perhaps matching TRBD2 (6 bases). The V and J ends lost 6 bases and 3 bases respectively, with 26 bases between them. Germline CDR1 and CDR2: MDHEN and SYDVKM. This CDR3 spans 19 amino acids. The CDR3 DNA reads TGTGCCAGCAGCCCCCTCTCACAGACTCTAGCGAGGGACACCGGGGAGCTGTTTTTT. Protein product: CASSPLSQTLARDTGELFF.

In nucleotides, the CDR3 is TGTGCCAGCAGCTCCGGGACAAATGAGCAGTTCTTC. Translating gives CASSSGTNEQFF. The rearrangement joins TRBV7-8 to TRBJ2-1; perhaps TRBD1 as D (6 bases). From germline, CDR1 is SGHVS and CDR2 FQNEAQ. The ends were cut back, 4 bases at V and 7 bases at J, with 8 bases in the middle. This CDR3 is 12 amino acids long.

V gene TRBV28 combines with J gene TRBJ2-7, with 8 bases that match TRBD1. This CDR3 region has 14 residues. Trimming took 5 bases from V and 5 from J; bases not matched to a gene: 8. Germline-derived CDR1 and CDR2 are MDHEN and SYDVKM. CDR3 bases: TGTGCCAGCAGTCCGCGGACAGGGCTCCACGAGCAGTACTTC. Protein product: CASSPRTGLHEQYF. Filled out from reference TRBV28 and TRBJ2-7, the complete variable domain reads DVKVTQSSRYLVKRTGEKVFLECVQDMDHENMFWYRQDPGLGLRLIYFSYDVKMKEKGDIPEGYSVSREKKERFSLILESASTNQTSMYLCASSPRTGLHEQYFGPGTRLTVT.

The V gene is TRBV7-9, the J gene TRBJ2-1, with TRBD1 matching over 8 bases. Unmatched junction bases numbered 8, after V lost 3 bases and J lost 4 bases. The V gene's germline CDR1 is SEHNR and CDR2 FQNEAQ (reference sequence). CDR3 size: 16 residues. Here the CDR3 DNA reads TGTGCCAGCAGCTTGGGGGGACAGGCGAGATACAATGAGCAGTTCTTC. It codes for CASSLGGQARYNEQFF.

The rearrangement joins TRBV10-3 to TRBJ2-7, with D perhaps being TRBD1 or TRBD2 (5 bases each). This CDR3 is 14 amino acids long. Trimming pared 4 bases from V and 6 bases from J, leaving 16 bases between. The V gene's germline CDR1 is ENHRY and CDR2 SYGVKD. The chain's CDR3 is CAISVRGVGGEQYF. The CDR3 DNA is TGTGCCATCAGTGTAAGGGGCGTCGGAGGCGAGCAGTACTTC.

This chain uses TRBV11-3 with TRBJ2-7; no clear D. V was cut by 3 bases and J by 0 bases, with 12 bases left in between. Germline CDR1 reads SGHNT; CDR2 reads YENEEA. The CDR3 consists of 15 residues. CDR3 region: CASSFSRTASYEQYF. The CDR3 nucleotides read TGTGCCAGCAGCTTTTCCCGGACCGCCTCCTACGAGCAGTACTTC.

Concerning this clone itself: The junction shows a germline mismatch at one end, possibly a read error. The chain combines TRBV28 with TRBJ2-7; D is possibly TRBD1 or TRBD2 (6 bases each). Germline values: CDR1 MDHEN, CDR2 SYDVKM. CDR3 length equals 16 residues. CDR3 nucleotide sequence: TGTGCCAGCAGTCTATGGGGGGCAGGGGCTAACTACGAGCAGTACTTC. This sequence encodes CASSLWGAGANYEQYF.

J is TRBJ2-1 and V is TRBV9; the D is unclear. This CDR3 spans 12 amino acids. The germline V gene has CDR1 SGDLS and CDR2 YYNGEE. The V end was cut by 0 bases, the J end by 7 bases, with 5 bases between. CDR3 protein: CASSVDWNEQFF. DNA for the CDR3: TGTGCCAGCAGCGTAGATTGGAATGAGCAGTTCTTC.

The CDR3 is CASSLPGGRSYNEQFF. CDR3 DNA: TGCGCCAGCAGCTTGCCCGGCGGGAGATCCTACAATGAGCAGTTCTTC. The chain couples TRBV5-1 to TRBJ2-1; TRBD2 matches 7 bases. The CDR3 spans 16 residues. V trimming: 1 base; J trimming: 1 base; junction bases outside the gene matches: 5. The germline CDR1 and CDR2 sequences are SGHRS and YFSETQ.

The CDR3 protein is CASSPSRRSNEKLFF. As DNA, the CDR3 is TGTGCCAGCAGTCCGTCCAGGAGATCTAATGAAAAACTGTTTTTT. The chain employs TRBV27 and TRBJ1-4; D is undetermined. The CDR3 contains 15 residues. Germline V gene sequence: CDR1 MNHEY, CDR2 SMNVEV (reference sequence). V was shortened by 5 bases and J by 3 bases, with 13 bases between the two germline ends.

The chain links TRBV5-1 to TRBJ2-7; 7 bases match TRBD1. The CDR3 covers 18 residues. Germline V gives CDR1 SGHRS, CDR2 YFSETQ. The V gene end was trimmed by 3 bases and the J gene end by 4 bases; junction bases not matched to a gene: 19. DNA of the CDR3: TGCGCCAGCAGCTCCGTCGAAACAGGGGAAGCAGAGAGGTACGAGCAGTACTTC. This gives the protein CASSSVETGEAERYEQYF.